This TCR beta chain was captured by sequencing in a study of blood T cell repertoires in COVID-19. Study-wide context: T cells, B-cell-depleted T cells, or PBMCs supplied cDNA or gDNA.

Clones were sequenced by immunoSEQ multiplex PCR, and TCRdb holds only the in-frame ones, with some missing. The data contain a few hundred thousand clones, 88% of them singletons. This receptor was identified in a woman younger than 30 who had recovered from COVID-19. The sequenced sample was PBMCs or T cells enriched from blood (not recorded which).

In DNA, the CDR3 is TGTGCCTGGAGACAAATTTACAATGAGCAGTTCTTC. Its translation: CAWRQIYNEQFF. The chain combines TRBV30 with TRBJ2-1, with D unresolved. Germline CDR1 GTSNPN, CDR2 SVGIG (reference sequence). The CDR3 sequence is 12 residues long. Trimming took off 3 bases at V and 4 bases at J, with 7 bases between the two ends.